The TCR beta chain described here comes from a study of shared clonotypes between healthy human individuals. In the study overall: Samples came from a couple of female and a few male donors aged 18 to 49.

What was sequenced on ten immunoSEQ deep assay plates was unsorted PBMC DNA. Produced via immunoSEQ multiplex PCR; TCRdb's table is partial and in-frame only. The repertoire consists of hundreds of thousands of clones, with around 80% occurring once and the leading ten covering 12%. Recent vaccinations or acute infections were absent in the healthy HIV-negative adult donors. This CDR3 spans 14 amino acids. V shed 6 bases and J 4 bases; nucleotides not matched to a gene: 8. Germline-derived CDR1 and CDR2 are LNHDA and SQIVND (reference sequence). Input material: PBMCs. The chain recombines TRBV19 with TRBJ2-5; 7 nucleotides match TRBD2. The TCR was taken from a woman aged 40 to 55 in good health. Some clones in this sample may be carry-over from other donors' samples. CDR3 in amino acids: CASSRGGQGETQYF. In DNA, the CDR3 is TGTGCCAGTAGCCGGGGAGGGCAGGGAGAGACCCAGTACTTC. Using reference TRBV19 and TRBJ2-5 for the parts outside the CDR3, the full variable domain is DGGITQSPKYLFRKEGQNVTLSCEQNLNHDAMYWYRQDPGQGLRLIYYSQIVNDFQKGDIAEGYSVSREKKESFPLTVTSAQKNPTAFYLCASSRGGQGETQYFGPGTRLLVL.